The 15 T cell receptor beta chains below all came from one sample that was sequenced in a study of human T cells and chemical hapten exposure. As to time point: pre-sensitization, week 0. This sample's treatment: therapeutic diphenylcyclopropenone sensitization with weekly scalp DPC. In TCRdb, the RACE reads were re-called with MiXCR into one record per CDR3 protein. The table includes some 360,000 distinct CDR3 sequences, 4.5% to 6% detected once. Material: whole blood, obtained in connection with sensitization to the hapten diphenylcyclopropenone (DPC). These receptors were collected from a woman in her fifties or sixties with alopecia areata. Some clones in this sample may be carry-over from other donors' samples.

This clonotype was observed at least ten times. The J gene is TRBJ2-7, the V gene TRBV3-1; 7 bases align to TRBD1. This CDR3 region has 15 residues. Trimming took 3 bases from V and 0 from J; bases not matched to a gene: 5. CDR1 is LGHDT and CDR2 is YNNKEL in the germline V gene (reference sequence). The CDR3 DNA is TGTGCCAGCAGCCAGAGGGACAGCGACTCCTACGAGCAGTACTTC. The encoded protein is CASSQRDSDSYEQYF.

V gene TRBV6-2 or TRBV6-3 combines with J gene TRBJ1-1; tentative D call: TRBD1 (5 bases). V lost 6 bases and J lost 9, with 17 bases in between. The length of the CDR3 is 13 residues. Per germline, CDR1 MNHEY and CDR2 SVGEGT. The CDR3 nucleotides are TGTGCCAGCAGCCCCGGGACCGCCCGGAAAGCTTTCTTT. This encodes CASSPGTARKAFF.

This clonotype was seen repeatedly, ten times or more. The chain employs TRBV5-4 and TRBJ2-1, with TRBD2 identical over 9 bases. Germline assignment: CDR1 SGHNT and CDR2 YYREEE (reference sequence). The CDR3 is 16 amino acids. Losses at the gene ends were 1 base for V and 5 bases for J; bases not matched to a gene: 7. The chain's CDR3 is CASSLPRGGRNNEQFF. The CDR3 DNA reads TGTGCCAGCAGCTTGCCGCGGGGGGGTAGAAACAATGAGCAGTTCTTC.

The table lists this clonotype with a few counts. This chain joins TRBV6-5 and TRBJ2-1; TRBD1 matches 8 bases. Germline lookup yields CDR1 MNHEY and CDR2 SVGAGI. Unmatched junction bases numbered 12, after V lost 5 bases and J lost 6 bases. The CDR3 is 16 amino acids. DNA of the CDR3: TGTGCCAGCAGTCTCATACAGGGGGAAATACGCAATGAGCAGTTCTTC. Amino acid sequence: CASSLIQGEIRNEQFF.

This clonotype was recorded many times. The V gene is TRBV7-8, the J gene TRBJ2-5; 8 nucleotides match TRBD1. V gave up 8 bases and J gave up 2 bases; unmatched junction bases: 7. Germline CDR1 is SGHVS and CDR2 is FQNEAQ. This CDR3 is 14 amino acids long. CDR3 region: CASGLDRGQETQYF. In nucleotides, the CDR3 is TGTGCCAGCGGCCTCGACAGGGGACAAGAGACCCAGTACTTC. Supplemented by reference TRBV7-8 and TRBJ2-5, the full variable domain reads GAGVSQSPRYKVAKRGQDVALRCDPISGHVSLFWYQQALGQGPEFLTYFQNEAQLDKSGLPSDRFFAERPEGSVSTLKIQRTQQEDSAVYLCASGLDRGQETQYFGPGTRLLVL.

This chain connects TRBV3-1 to TRBJ2-2, with D possibly TRBD2 on 5 matching bases. CDR3 length: 14 residues. The V end was cut by 4 bases, the J end by 5 bases, with 11 bases between. Germline CDR1 reads LGHDT; CDR2 reads YNNKEL (reference sequence). CDR3 loop: CASSRKRETGELFF. Here the CDR3 DNA reads TGTGCCAGCAGCCGAAAGAGGGAAACCGGGGAGCTGTTTTTT.

This clonotype was observed at least ten times. The V call is TRBV6-6, the J call TRBJ1-1; 11 bases map to TRBD1. The V segment lost 6 bases and the J segment 6 bases; nucleotides outside the gene matches: 9. The CDR3 length is 15 residues. The germline gives CDR1 MNHNY, CDR2 SVGAGI (reference sequence). CDR3 amino acids: CASSLRTGGEAEAFF. For the CDR3, the DNA is TGTGCCAGCAGCCTCCGGACAGGGGGCGAGGCTGAAGCTTTCTTT.

V usage is TRBV29-1 and J usage is TRBJ2-6; maybe TRBD2 (6 bases). CDR3 length: 17 residues. The V gene's germline CDR1 is SQVTM and CDR2 ANQGSEA. The V end lost 0 bases, the J end lost 2 bases, and 14 bases lay between the germline ends. CDR3 in DNA: TGCAGCGTTGAAGATCTTAGGAGGGCAGCTGGGGCCAACGTCCTGACTTTC. Its translation: CSVEDLRRAAGANVLTF.

In this sample, this clonotype turned up once. A much larger clone differs from this one at a single base, so this may be a read error. In DNA form, the CDR3 reads TGTGCCAGCAGCGTAGGAGAGAATCAGCCCCAGCATTTT. Its translation: CASSVGENQPQHF. The V call is TRBV9, the J call TRBJ1-5; unclear D gene. Germline CDR1 reads SGDLS; CDR2 reads YYNGEE. This CDR3 has 13 residues. Trimming pared 0 bases from V and 4 bases from J, leaving 5 bases between. Full variable domain (remainder filled in from reference TRBV9 and TRBJ1-5): DSGVTQTPKHLITATGQRVTLRCSPRSGDLSVYWYQQSLDQGLQFLIQYYNGEERAKGNILERFSAQQFPDLHSELNLSSLELGDSALYFCASSVGENQPQHFGDGTRLSIL.

This clonotype came up many times. The chain combines TRBV3-1 with TRBJ1-3, with D hard to call. The CDR3 extends over 15 amino acids. V lost 4 bases and J 0 bases, leaving 10 bases between the germline ends. CDR1 and CDR2 from the germline V gene are LGHDT and YNNKEL (reference sequence). The CDR3 here is CASSLDGTSGNTIYF. CDR3 sequence (DNA): TGTGCCAGCAGCCTTGACGGCACCTCTGGAAACACCATATATTTT.

The sample holds many counts of this clonotype. The V call is TRBV29-1, the J call TRBJ2-7; a weak D match, TRBD2 (6 bases). The V gene's germline CDR1 is SQVTM and CDR2 ANQGSEA. The CDR3 has 13 amino acids. Trimming removed 1 base from V and 5 bases from J, with 12 bases in between. CDR3 DNA: TGCAGCGTTGAAGGGGAGGCAGCCCACGAGCAGTACTTC. It encodes CSVEGEAAHEQYF.

This clonotype was counted at least ten times. The chain carries TRBV11-2 and TRBJ2-7, with D perhaps TRBD1 (5 bases). Germline V gene lookup returns CDR1 SGHAT and CDR2 FQNNGV. V lost 2 bases and J 0 bases, leaving 14 bases between the germline ends. The CDR3 is 16 amino acids. The CDR3 DNA is TGTGCCAGCAGCTTACTAGTCGGGCAGGGCTCCTACGAGCAGTACTTC. Translated: CASSLLVGQGSYEQYF.

The chain is built from TRBV12-3 or TRBV12-4 and TRBJ2-1, with 10 bases aligning to TRBD1. V lost 6 bases to trimming and J lost 6 bases; unmatched junction nucleotides: 14. The CDR3 is 17 residues long. This CDR3 is CASRRDRGPPLLNEQFF. CDR3 in DNA: TGTGCCAGCAGGAGGGACAGGGGCCCACCCCTCCTCAATGAGCAGTTCTTC.

The chain joins TRBV3-1 to TRBJ2-1, with TRBD2 matching 8 bases. The CDR3 runs 16 residues. Germline V gives CDR1 LGHDT, CDR2 YNNKEL (reference sequence). The trim removed 0 bases at V and 2 bases at J, leaving 3 bases unmatched. The CDR3 bases are TGTGCCAGCAGCCAAGACACTAGCGGTGCCTACAATGAGCAGTTCTTC. Its translation: CASSQDTSGAYNEQFF.

The J gene is TRBJ1-1, the V gene TRBV27, with D unresolved. The CDR3 is 15 residues long. CDR1 is MNHEY and CDR2 is SMNVEV in the germline V gene (reference sequence). The ends were cut back, 2 bases at V and 1 base at J, with 11 bases in the middle. The CDR3 DNA follows: TGTGCCAGCAGTTTAAATTCTGGGTCGAACACTGAAGCTTTCTTT. Protein sequence: CASSLNSGSNTEAFF.